This TCR beta chain was profiled in a study of early T cells in non-severe SARS-CoV-2 infection. Study-wide background: Sequencing was performed on bulk RNA from unsorted whole blood, leaving chains unpaired. Notes on the study in general: VDJdb matches were skewed toward anti-spike CD8 T cell responses.

Molecules of cDNA were individually given unique molecular identifiers that were attached to them. TCRdb ran MiXCR on the 5' RACE reads and lists one entry per CDR3 protein. Of about 81,000 distinct CDR3 sequences in the sample, over 5% are singletons; the top ten hold 7.8%. Deletions cut 2 bases from V and 6 bases from J, with 18 bases between. This CDR3 region has 15 residues. CDR1 SGHRS and CDR2 YFSETQ come from the germline V gene. This clonotype was counted between two and nine times. Its antigen is currently unknown. This sequence was found in an adult who was a healthcare worker with PCR-confirmed SARS-CoV-2 infection or an uninfected control (not recorded which). This chain connects TRBV5-1 to TRBJ2-7, with D unresolved. Sequences were obtained from whole blood. CDR3 DNA: TGCGCCAGCAGCTTAGGTCCCGAGGCGATGTCCGAGCAGTACTTC. It is translated as CASSLGPEAMSEQYF.